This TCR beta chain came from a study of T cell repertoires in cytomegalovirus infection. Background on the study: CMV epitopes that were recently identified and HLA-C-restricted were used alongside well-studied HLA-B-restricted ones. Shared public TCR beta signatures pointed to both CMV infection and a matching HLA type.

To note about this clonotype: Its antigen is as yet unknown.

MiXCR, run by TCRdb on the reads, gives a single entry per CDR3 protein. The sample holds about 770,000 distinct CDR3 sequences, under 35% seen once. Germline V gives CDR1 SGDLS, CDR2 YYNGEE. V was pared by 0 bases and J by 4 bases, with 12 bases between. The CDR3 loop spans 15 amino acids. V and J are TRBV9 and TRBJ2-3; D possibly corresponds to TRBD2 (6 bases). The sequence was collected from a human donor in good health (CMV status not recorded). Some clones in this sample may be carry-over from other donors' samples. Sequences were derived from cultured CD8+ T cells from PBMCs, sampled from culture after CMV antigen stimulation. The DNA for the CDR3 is TGTGCCAGCAGCGTAGCCTCCGGGGGAGCAGATACGCAGTATTTT. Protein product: CASSVASGGADTQYF.